The present entry profiles one T cell receptor beta chain with its context. The target antigen is unknown. This CDR3 has 14 residues. Germline CDR1 reads MNHNY; CDR2 reads SVGAGI (reference sequence). Trimming removed 2 bases at V and 6 bases at J, with 11 bases between. The sample comes from a study of graft-versus-host responses after intestinal transplantation. The study, taken as a whole, reports: Investigators detected GvH clones in recipient marrow, with some emerging earlier in ileum or blood. Early post-transplant HvG declines were associated with peak circulating GvH clone levels.

Repertoires were generated with immunoSEQ multiplex PCR, while TCRdb's copy carries only in-frame clones and drops some. The sample shows about 54,000 clones, about 90% of them seen only once. The source is a human patient who received an intestinal transplant, so some T cells may come from the graft donor. The gene calls are TRBV6-6 and TRBJ2-1, with a possible D match to TRBD1 (6 bases). This sample comprised PBMCs, obtained 650 to 680 days after intestinal transplant. The CDR3 sequence is CASSYAQGANEQFF. The CDR3 DNA is TGTGCCAGCAGTTACGCACAGGGCGCCAATGAGCAGTTCTTC.